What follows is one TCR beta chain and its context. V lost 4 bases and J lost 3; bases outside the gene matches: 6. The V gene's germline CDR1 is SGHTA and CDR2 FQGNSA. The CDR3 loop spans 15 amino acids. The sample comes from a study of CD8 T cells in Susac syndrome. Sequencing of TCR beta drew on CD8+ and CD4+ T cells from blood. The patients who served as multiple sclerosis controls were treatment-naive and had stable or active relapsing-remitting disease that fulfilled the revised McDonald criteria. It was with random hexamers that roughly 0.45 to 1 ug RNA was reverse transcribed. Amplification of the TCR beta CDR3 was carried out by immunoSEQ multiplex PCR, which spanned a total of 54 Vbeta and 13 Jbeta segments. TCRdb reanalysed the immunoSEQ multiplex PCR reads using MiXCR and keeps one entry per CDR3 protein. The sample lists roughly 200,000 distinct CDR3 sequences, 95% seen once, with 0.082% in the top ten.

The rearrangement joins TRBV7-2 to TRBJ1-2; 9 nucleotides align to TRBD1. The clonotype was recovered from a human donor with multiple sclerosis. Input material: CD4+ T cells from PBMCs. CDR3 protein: CASSSQGAQDYGYTF. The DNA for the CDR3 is TGTGCCAGCAGCTCACAGGGGGCGCAGGACTATGGCTACACCTTC.